The 31 T cell receptor beta chains below were found in one sample sequenced in a study of shared clonotypes between healthy human individuals. CD45RO-negative, CCR7-selected cells formed the naive CD8 fraction, which excluded terminally differentiated effector memory CD45RA+ cells. The repertoire was sequenced with immunoSEQ multiplex PCR; TCRdb's copy has only in-frame clones and lacks some. The top ten hold over 1.5% of the sample, which has 2 million to 2.5 million clones, about 92% seen once. The sample taken for sequencing was naive CD8+ T cells from PBMCs. The source is a man between 18 and 35 years old in good health. Some clones in this sample may be carry-over from other donors' samples.

CDR3 sequence (DNA): TGTGCCAGCAGTTTAAGTCTCAGGGGGCGAACAGATACGCAGTATTTT. This encodes CASSLSLRGRTDTQYF. J is TRBJ2-3 and V is TRBV27; 8 bases agree with TRBD1. CDR1 is MNHEY, CDR2 SMNVEV, per germline (reference sequence). V was pared by 2 bases and J by 3 bases, with 7 bases of the junction left unmatched. This CDR3 comprises 16 residues.

The chain combines TRBV29-1 with TRBJ2-7; 11 bases map to TRBD2. V dropped 5 bases and J dropped 4; count of bases not matched to a gene: 10. The germline gives CDR1 SQVTM, CDR2 ANQGSEA. The CDR3 is 15 amino acids. The CDR3 DNA reads as TGCAGCGTTTCTCCTACTAGCGGGAGTCGGTACGAGCAGTACTTC. It translates to CSVSPTSGSRYEQYF.

V usage is TRBV27 and J usage is TRBJ2-2; D gene unclear. Trimming pared 1 base from V and 2 bases from J, leaving 11 bases between. The CDR3 contains 16 residues. CDR1 and CDR2 (germline): MNHEY, SMNVEV (reference sequence). The CDR3 protein is CASSLLLRLNTGELFF. CDR3 bases: TGTGCCAGCAGTTTATTATTACGGCTCAACACCGGGGAGCTGTTTTTT.

This chain uses TRBV27 with TRBJ2-7; 10 bases are shared with TRBD2. The germline CDR1 and CDR2 sequences are MNHEY and SMNVEV (reference sequence). The CDR3 totals 15 residues. The ends lost 6 bases at V and 2 bases at J; junction bases unmatched: 7. The CDR3 DNA follows: TGTGCCAGCAGGGGGGTGAGCGGGAGGGCCTACGAGCAGTACTTC. Residues: CASRGVSGRAYEQYF.

The V gene is TRBV27, the J gene TRBJ2-3; 8 bases fit TRBD1. Germline lookup yields CDR1 MNHEY and CDR2 SMNVEV (reference sequence). The trim removed 4 bases at V and 2 bases at J, leaving 5 bases unmatched. The CDR3 is 15 residues long. As DNA, the CDR3 is TGTGCCAGCAGTTATGGGACAGGCTCCACAGATACGCAGTATTTT. Translation: CASSYGTGSTDTQYF.

The chain employs TRBV5-6 and TRBJ2-3, with D maybe TRBD2 (5 bases). The germline V gene encodes CDR1 SGHDT and CDR2 YYEEEE. CDR3 length: 16 amino acids. Trimming cost V 4 bases and J 0 bases, with 15 bases left between them. In nucleotides, the CDR3 is TGTGCCAGCAGCCTGTGGAGGACGACTAGCACAGATACGCAGTATTTT. As protein: CASSLWRTTSTDTQYF.

The chain carries TRBV27 and TRBJ2-7; the D call may be TRBD1 or TRBD2 (5 bases each). Germline assignment: CDR1 MNHEY and CDR2 SMNVEV (reference sequence). CDR3 length equals 14 residues. V lost 8 bases, J lost 7 bases, and 21 bases lay in between. In nucleotides, the CDR3 is TGTGCCAGCTACACTACCCCCCGTGGGGGTGAGCAGTACTTC. Translating gives CASYTTPRGGEQYF.

This clone was detected only once. This chain uses TRBV13 with TRBJ2-1, with TRBD2 matching over 8 bases. Per germline, CDR1 PRHDT and CDR2 FYEKMQ (reference sequence). Trimming removed 1 base from V and 6 bases from J; junction bases left unmatched: 8. This CDR3 is built from 16 residues. CDR3 in amino acids: CASSLAKRETFNEQFF. The CDR3 region has the DNA TGTGCCAGCAGCTTAGCGAAGCGGGAGACCTTCAATGAGCAGTTCTTC.

In the case of this clone: This CDR3 is also generated by other DNA sequences in the sample. The V call is TRBV27, the J call TRBJ2-7; D ambiguous. Germline V gives CDR1 MNHEY, CDR2 SMNVEV (reference sequence). With 8 bases removed from V and 4 bases from J, the gap between germline ends came to 3 bases. The CDR3 is made up of 9 amino acids. The CDR3 region is CASGYEQYF. The CDR3 DNA sequence: TGTGCCAGCGGATACGAGCAGTACTTC.

The chain combines TRBV28 with TRBJ2-1; 12 nucleotides line up with TRBD2. This CDR3 has 15 residues. The germline V gene encodes CDR1 MDHEN and CDR2 SYDVKM. The J segment lost 6 bases and the V segment lost 5 bases, leaving 5 bases of the junction unmatched. The CDR3 region is CASSPTSGSTNEQFF. The CDR3 region has the DNA TGTGCCAGCAGTCCGACTAGCGGGAGTACCAATGAGCAGTTCTTC. Full variable domain (rest looked up from reference TRBV28 and TRBJ2-1): DVKVTQSSRYLVKRTGEKVFLECVQDMDHENMFWYRQDPGLGLRLIYFSYDVKMKEKGDIPEGYSVSREKKERFSLILESASTNQTSMYLCASSPTSGSTNEQFFGPGTRLTVL.

CDR3 DNA: TGTGCCAGCAGCTTAAACCACAGGGGTCTGTATTCACCCCTCCACTTT. It encodes CASSLNHRGLYSPLHF. The chain couples TRBV11-2 to TRBJ1-6, with 7 bases fitting TRBD1. CDR1 and CDR2 from the germline V gene are SGHAT and FQNNGV. CDR3 length equals 16 residues. Trimming removed 2 bases from V and 8 bases from J; junction bases left unmatched: 9.

This chain joins TRBV7-6 and TRBJ1-3; D call uncertain. V was cut by 5 bases and J by 4 bases, with 15 bases left in between. This CDR3 contains 15 residues. Germline assignment: CDR1 SGHVS and CDR2 FNYEAQ. The CDR3 nucleotides are TGTGCCAGCAGCGAAGGACGGCGCCTAGGAAACACCATATATTTT. Translating it yields CASSEGRRLGNTIYF.

This sequence joins TRBV13 and TRBJ1-1, with a tentative D call TRBD1 (6 bases). Germline CDR1 PRHDT, CDR2 FYEKMQ (reference sequence). Between the trimmed V and J ends, which lost 7 bases and 5 bases, there was a span of 23 bases. The CDR3 covers 16 residues. In nucleotides, the CDR3 is TGTGCCAGCACCCACTCCCCACGGGGGCAGAGGACTGAAGCTTTCTTT. Translating it yields CASTHSPRGQRTEAFF.

The chain links TRBV10-2 to TRBJ2-7; 12 bases align to TRBD2. CDR3 size: 16 residues. With V trimmed by 0 bases and J by 3 bases, 3 bases remained unmatched. Germline values: CDR1 WSHSY, CDR2 SAAADI. The CDR3 reads CASSESLTSGSYEQYF. CDR3 bases: TGCGCCAGCAGTGAGTCGTTGACTAGCGGGAGCTACGAGCAGTACTTC.

The chain links TRBV6-6 to TRBJ2-1, with 12 bases identical to TRBD2. The V and J ends lost 6 bases and 5 bases, in that order; junction bases with no gene match: 8. Looked up from germline, CDR1 is MNHNY and CDR2 is SVGAGI (reference sequence). This CDR3 is 16 amino acids long. CDR3 sequence (DNA): TGTGCCAGCAGAAAACTACTAGCGGGAGGAGACAATGAGCAGTTCTTC. Protein product: CASRKLLAGGDNEQFF.

This clone was counted once. The V gene is TRBV30, the J gene TRBJ1-1; 7 nucleotides line up with TRBD1. CDR1 is GTSNPN and CDR2 is SVGIG in the germline V gene (reference sequence). The CDR3 consists of 13 residues. V dropped 5 bases and J dropped 1; count of bases not matched to a gene: 4. DNA for the CDR3: TGTGCCTGGCAGGGACAGCCGAACACTGAAGCTTTCTTT. Protein: CAWQGQPNTEAFF.

The chain links TRBV11-3 to TRBJ2-7; D unclear. The V and J ends lost 1 base and 1 base respectively, with 8 bases between them. CDR3 length: 14 residues. The V gene's germline CDR1 is SGHNT and CDR2 YENEEA. CDR3 protein: CASSLAPESYEQYF. The DNA for the CDR3 is TGTGCCAGCAGCTTAGCCCCGGAGTCCTACGAGCAGTACTTC. The whole variable domain, remainder taken from reference TRBV11-3 and TRBJ2-7, is EAGVVQSPRYKIIEKKQPVAFWCNPISGHNTLYWYLQNLGQGPELLIRYENEEAVDDSQLPKDRFSAERLKGVDSTLKIQPAELGDSAVYLCASSLAPESYEQYFGPGTRLTVT.

The chain carries TRBV19 and TRBJ1-1; no clear D gene. The CDR3 loop spans 14 amino acids. Trimming cost V 5 bases and J 1 base, with 11 bases left between them. CDR1 is LNHDA, CDR2 SQIVND, per germline (reference sequence). The CDR3: CASSLSQENTEAFF. CDR3 nucleotide sequence: TGTGCCAGTAGTCTATCGCAAGAGAACACTGAAGCTTTCTTT.

The genes are TRBV28 and TRBJ2-1; 9 bases are shared with TRBD2. The CDR3 totals 15 residues. Germline V gene data show CDR1 as MDHEN and CDR2 as SYDVKM. Losses at the gene ends were 6 bases for V and 9 bases for J; bases not matched to a gene: 12. This CDR3 is CASRPSGTSPTEQFF. CDR3 DNA sequence: TGTGCCAGCAGACCCTCCGGGACTAGCCCCACTGAGCAGTTCTTC. The whole variable domain, filled in from reference TRBV28 and TRBJ2-1, reads DVKVTQSSRYLVKRTGEKVFLECVQDMDHENMFWYRQDPGLGLRLIYFSYDVKMKEKGDIPEGYSVSREKKERFSLILESASTNQTSMYLCASRPSGTSPTEQFFGPGTRLTVL.

The chain carries TRBV15 and TRBJ2-7; D not certain. Germline assignment: CDR1 LNHNV and CDR2 YYDKDF (reference sequence). Trimming pared 5 bases from V and 3 bases from J, leaving 14 bases between. The CDR3 length is 14 residues. Written as DNA, the CDR3 is TGTGCCACCAGCTCCCCCGAATCGGACTACGAGCAGTACTTC. This codes for CATSSPESDYEQYF.

The chain carries TRBV11-2 and TRBJ1-2; the match to TRBD1 covers 12 bases. Losses at the gene ends were 5 bases for V and 2 bases for J; bases not matched to a gene: 12. Germline CDR1 reads SGHAT; CDR2 reads FQNNGV. The CDR3 length is 18 residues. CDR3: CASSHRAGDRGQNYGYTF. CDR3 DNA sequence: TGTGCCAGCAGCCACAGGGCCGGGGACAGGGGGCAGAACTATGGCTACACCTTC.

V is TRBV30 and J is TRBJ2-1, with TRBD2 matching over 7 bases. Looked up from germline, CDR1 is GTSNPN and CDR2 is SVGIG (reference sequence). J gave up 4 bases and V 7 bases, and 7 bases lay outside the gene matches. The CDR3 totals 13 residues. The CDR3 sequence is CASELRGYNEQFF. Here the CDR3 DNA reads TGTGCCTCCGAGTTGCGGGGGTACAATGAGCAGTTCTTC.

This clone came up once. J is TRBJ2-2 and V is TRBV5-1; D gene ambiguous. V lost 4 bases, J lost 0 bases, and 13 bases lay in between. Germline V gene lookup returns CDR1 SGHRS and CDR2 YFSETQ. The CDR3 has 16 residues. DNA of the CDR3: TGCGCCAGCAGCCTCCAAGGACCCCCGAACACCGGGGAGCTGTTTTTT. The encoded protein is CASSLQGPPNTGELFF.

This chain links TRBV2 with TRBJ1-1, with D uncertain. Trimming removed 9 bases from V and 4 bases from J, with 12 bases in between. The CDR3 totals 12 residues. The V gene's germline CDR1 is SNHLY and CDR2 FYNNEI. The CDR3 DNA sequence: TGTGCCAGACGGGATCGGGGCACTGAAGCTTTCTTT. Translation gives CARRDRGTEAFF.

The rearrangement joins TRBV5-1 to TRBJ2-7, with 9 bases identical to TRBD2. This CDR3 is 15 amino acids long. Trimming at V came to 4 bases and at J to 2 bases, leaving 7 bases not matched to a gene. Germline CDR1 SGHRS, CDR2 YFSETQ. The CDR3 DNA is TGCGCCAGCAGCCTAACTAGCGGGCCCGCCTACGAGCAGTACTTC. It codes for CASSLTSGPAYEQYF.

This CDR3 is CASSSHSVRLAANTGELFF. In nucleotides, the CDR3 is TGTGCCAGCAGCTCCCATTCGGTCCGCCTGGCGGCGAACACCGGGGAGCTGTTTTTT. The chain carries TRBV7-8 and TRBJ2-2; D not certain. The V gene's germline CDR1 is SGHVS and CDR2 FQNEAQ. The CDR3 covers 19 residues. V was pared by 4 bases and J by 0 bases, with 21 bases between.

The chain recombines TRBV7-9 with TRBJ2-2; D is uncertain. Germline CDR1 and CDR2: SEHNR and FQNEAQ (reference sequence). The CDR3 length is 18 residues. CDR3 loop: CAEEGYGPLRANTGELFF. CDR3 DNA: TGTGCAGAGGAAGGGTACGGGCCCCTAAGAGCGAACACCGGGGAGCTGTTTTTT.

The rearrangement uses TRBV27 and TRBJ2-7, with 9 nucleotides matching TRBD2. The germline gives CDR1 MNHEY, CDR2 SMNVEV (reference sequence). The CDR3 runs to 14 residues. V was pared by 5 bases and J by 7 bases, with 9 bases of the junction left unmatched. CDR3 sequence reads: CASSPRGGDREQYF. CDR3 nucleotides: TGTGCCAGCAGTCCCCGCGGGGGGGACCGAGAGCAGTACTTC.

The rearrangement joins TRBV9 to TRBJ1-1, with D perhaps matching TRBD1 (6 bases). The CDR3 length is 16 residues. Trimming pared 4 bases from V and 2 bases from J, leaving 18 bases between. Germline values: CDR1 SGDLS, CDR2 YYNGEE. CDR3 coding DNA: TGTGCCAGCAGCCAGCGGGTAGGGGGACTTAACACTGAAGCTTTCTTT. Translation: CASSQRVGGLNTEAFF.

The chain uses TRBV6-1 and TRBJ2-7, with D maybe TRBD1 (6 bases). The V and J ends lost 4 bases and 1 base respectively, with 14 bases between them. The CDR3 length is 15 residues. Per the germline V gene, CDR1 is MNHNS and CDR2 is SASEGT. The DNA of the CDR3 is TGTGCCAGCAGTGTTATGACCGGGACATCCTACGAGCAGTACTTC. This sequence encodes CASSVMTGTSYEQYF.

The rearrangement uses TRBV11-2 and TRBJ2-1; D is perhaps TRBD2 (6 bases). This CDR3 is 16 amino acids long. The germline CDR1 and CDR2 sequences are SGHAT and FQNNGV. V was trimmed by 1 base and J by 4 bases, leaving 14 bases between them. This CDR3 reads CASSLVRDAGYNEQFF. The CDR3 nucleotides read TGTGCCAGCAGCTTAGTTCGAGATGCGGGGTACAATGAGCAGTTCTTC.